This entry lists 8 T cell receptor beta chains sequenced from one sample in a study of T cell responses to AZD1222 COVID-19 vaccine. Sequencing used immunoSEQ multiplex PCR; TCRdb keeps in-frame clones, though not all of them. The sample has 100,000 to 150,000 clones; around 90% are singletons. Sequenced material: peripheral blood, taken on day 0 of AZD1222 vaccination. Receptors were obtained from an adult in good health.

The rearrangement joins TRBV28 to TRBJ1-1; no reliable D call. V was clipped by 6 bases and J by 1 base, with 12 bases between them. The CDR3 has 14 residues. Germline V lookup: CDR1 MDHEN, CDR2 SYDVKM. CDR3: CASSSTERNTEAFF. Here the CDR3 DNA reads TGTGCCAGCAGCTCCACAGAAAGGAACACTGAAGCTTTCTTT.

This chain joins TRBV6-1 and TRBJ1-2, with D unclear. This CDR3 is 10 amino acids long. Germline CDR1 reads MNHNS; CDR2 reads SASEGT. The V and J ends lost 3 bases and 8 bases respectively, with 4 bases between them. DNA for the CDR3: TGTGCCAGCAGTGAGGAAGGCTACACCTTC. This codes for CASSEEGYTF.

The V and J genes are TRBV2 and TRBJ2-1; 12 nucleotides line up with TRBD1. After removal of 6 bases from V and 5 bases from J, the junction contained 5 bases not matched to a gene. This CDR3 region has 15 residues. Germline CDR1 and CDR2: SNHLY and FYNNEI. The CDR3 nucleotides read TGTGCCAGCAGCTCCGGGACAGGGGGCAACAATGAGCAGTTCTTC. Residues: CASSSGTGGNNEQFF.

This chain uses TRBV6-5 with TRBJ1-3; TRBD1 matches 8 bases. J was trimmed by 0 bases and V by 2 bases; bases with no gene match: 3. Germline CDR1 reads MNHEY; CDR2 reads SVGAGI. This CDR3 is 16 amino acids long. The CDR3 bases are TGTGCCAGCAGTTACACAGGGGGATACTCTGGAAACACCATATATTTT. As protein: CASSYTGGYSGNTIYF.

CDR3 sequence (DNA): TGTGCCAGCAGCGTGGGACAGGGCGGGGGCTACACCTTC. Its protein product is CASSVGQGGGYTF. The chain links TRBV9 to TRBJ1-2, with 9 bases that match TRBD1. Germline V gene data show CDR1 as SGDLS and CDR2 as YYNGEE. The CDR3 is 13 residues long. V lost 2 bases, J lost 8 bases, and 4 bases stayed unmatched. The full variable domain, its missing parts supplied by reference TRBV9 and TRBJ1-2, is DSGVTQTPKHLITATGQRVTLRCSPRSGDLSVYWYQQSLDQGLQFLIQYYNGEERAKGNILERFSAQQFPDLHSELNLSSLELGDSALYFCASSVGQGGGYTFGSGTRLTVV.

The V gene is TRBV2, the J gene TRBJ2-2; the match to TRBD1 covers 7 bases. The CDR3 contains 13 residues. Looked up from germline, CDR1 is SNHLY and CDR2 is FYNNEI. V shed 4 bases and J 5 bases; nucleotides not matched to a gene: 1. CDR3 residues: CASSVQGTGELFF. CDR3 bases: TGTGCCAGCAGTGTACAGGGGACCGGGGAGCTGTTTTTT.

The chain links TRBV13 to TRBJ2-1, with 16 bases fitting TRBD2. CDR1 and CDR2 (germline): PRHDT, FYEKMQ (reference sequence). Losses at the gene ends were 7 bases for V and 9 bases for J; bases not matched to a gene: 12. There are 17 residues in the CDR3. The CDR3 nucleotides read TGTGCCAGCATTCCGGGACTAGCGGGAGGGGGTAGGGGTGAGCAGTTCTTC. Translated: CASIPGLAGGGRGEQFF.

J is TRBJ2-7 and V is TRBV6-2 or TRBV6-3; D is ambiguous. The V end lost 1 base, the J end lost 5 bases, and 21 bases lay between the germline ends. Looked up from germline, CDR1 is MNHEY and CDR2 is SVGEGT. The CDR3 loop spans 17 amino acids. Here the CDR3 reads CASSYLKFRALTHEQYF. DNA for the CDR3: TGTGCCAGCAGTTACTTAAAGTTCCGGGCCCTAACCCACGAGCAGTACTTC.